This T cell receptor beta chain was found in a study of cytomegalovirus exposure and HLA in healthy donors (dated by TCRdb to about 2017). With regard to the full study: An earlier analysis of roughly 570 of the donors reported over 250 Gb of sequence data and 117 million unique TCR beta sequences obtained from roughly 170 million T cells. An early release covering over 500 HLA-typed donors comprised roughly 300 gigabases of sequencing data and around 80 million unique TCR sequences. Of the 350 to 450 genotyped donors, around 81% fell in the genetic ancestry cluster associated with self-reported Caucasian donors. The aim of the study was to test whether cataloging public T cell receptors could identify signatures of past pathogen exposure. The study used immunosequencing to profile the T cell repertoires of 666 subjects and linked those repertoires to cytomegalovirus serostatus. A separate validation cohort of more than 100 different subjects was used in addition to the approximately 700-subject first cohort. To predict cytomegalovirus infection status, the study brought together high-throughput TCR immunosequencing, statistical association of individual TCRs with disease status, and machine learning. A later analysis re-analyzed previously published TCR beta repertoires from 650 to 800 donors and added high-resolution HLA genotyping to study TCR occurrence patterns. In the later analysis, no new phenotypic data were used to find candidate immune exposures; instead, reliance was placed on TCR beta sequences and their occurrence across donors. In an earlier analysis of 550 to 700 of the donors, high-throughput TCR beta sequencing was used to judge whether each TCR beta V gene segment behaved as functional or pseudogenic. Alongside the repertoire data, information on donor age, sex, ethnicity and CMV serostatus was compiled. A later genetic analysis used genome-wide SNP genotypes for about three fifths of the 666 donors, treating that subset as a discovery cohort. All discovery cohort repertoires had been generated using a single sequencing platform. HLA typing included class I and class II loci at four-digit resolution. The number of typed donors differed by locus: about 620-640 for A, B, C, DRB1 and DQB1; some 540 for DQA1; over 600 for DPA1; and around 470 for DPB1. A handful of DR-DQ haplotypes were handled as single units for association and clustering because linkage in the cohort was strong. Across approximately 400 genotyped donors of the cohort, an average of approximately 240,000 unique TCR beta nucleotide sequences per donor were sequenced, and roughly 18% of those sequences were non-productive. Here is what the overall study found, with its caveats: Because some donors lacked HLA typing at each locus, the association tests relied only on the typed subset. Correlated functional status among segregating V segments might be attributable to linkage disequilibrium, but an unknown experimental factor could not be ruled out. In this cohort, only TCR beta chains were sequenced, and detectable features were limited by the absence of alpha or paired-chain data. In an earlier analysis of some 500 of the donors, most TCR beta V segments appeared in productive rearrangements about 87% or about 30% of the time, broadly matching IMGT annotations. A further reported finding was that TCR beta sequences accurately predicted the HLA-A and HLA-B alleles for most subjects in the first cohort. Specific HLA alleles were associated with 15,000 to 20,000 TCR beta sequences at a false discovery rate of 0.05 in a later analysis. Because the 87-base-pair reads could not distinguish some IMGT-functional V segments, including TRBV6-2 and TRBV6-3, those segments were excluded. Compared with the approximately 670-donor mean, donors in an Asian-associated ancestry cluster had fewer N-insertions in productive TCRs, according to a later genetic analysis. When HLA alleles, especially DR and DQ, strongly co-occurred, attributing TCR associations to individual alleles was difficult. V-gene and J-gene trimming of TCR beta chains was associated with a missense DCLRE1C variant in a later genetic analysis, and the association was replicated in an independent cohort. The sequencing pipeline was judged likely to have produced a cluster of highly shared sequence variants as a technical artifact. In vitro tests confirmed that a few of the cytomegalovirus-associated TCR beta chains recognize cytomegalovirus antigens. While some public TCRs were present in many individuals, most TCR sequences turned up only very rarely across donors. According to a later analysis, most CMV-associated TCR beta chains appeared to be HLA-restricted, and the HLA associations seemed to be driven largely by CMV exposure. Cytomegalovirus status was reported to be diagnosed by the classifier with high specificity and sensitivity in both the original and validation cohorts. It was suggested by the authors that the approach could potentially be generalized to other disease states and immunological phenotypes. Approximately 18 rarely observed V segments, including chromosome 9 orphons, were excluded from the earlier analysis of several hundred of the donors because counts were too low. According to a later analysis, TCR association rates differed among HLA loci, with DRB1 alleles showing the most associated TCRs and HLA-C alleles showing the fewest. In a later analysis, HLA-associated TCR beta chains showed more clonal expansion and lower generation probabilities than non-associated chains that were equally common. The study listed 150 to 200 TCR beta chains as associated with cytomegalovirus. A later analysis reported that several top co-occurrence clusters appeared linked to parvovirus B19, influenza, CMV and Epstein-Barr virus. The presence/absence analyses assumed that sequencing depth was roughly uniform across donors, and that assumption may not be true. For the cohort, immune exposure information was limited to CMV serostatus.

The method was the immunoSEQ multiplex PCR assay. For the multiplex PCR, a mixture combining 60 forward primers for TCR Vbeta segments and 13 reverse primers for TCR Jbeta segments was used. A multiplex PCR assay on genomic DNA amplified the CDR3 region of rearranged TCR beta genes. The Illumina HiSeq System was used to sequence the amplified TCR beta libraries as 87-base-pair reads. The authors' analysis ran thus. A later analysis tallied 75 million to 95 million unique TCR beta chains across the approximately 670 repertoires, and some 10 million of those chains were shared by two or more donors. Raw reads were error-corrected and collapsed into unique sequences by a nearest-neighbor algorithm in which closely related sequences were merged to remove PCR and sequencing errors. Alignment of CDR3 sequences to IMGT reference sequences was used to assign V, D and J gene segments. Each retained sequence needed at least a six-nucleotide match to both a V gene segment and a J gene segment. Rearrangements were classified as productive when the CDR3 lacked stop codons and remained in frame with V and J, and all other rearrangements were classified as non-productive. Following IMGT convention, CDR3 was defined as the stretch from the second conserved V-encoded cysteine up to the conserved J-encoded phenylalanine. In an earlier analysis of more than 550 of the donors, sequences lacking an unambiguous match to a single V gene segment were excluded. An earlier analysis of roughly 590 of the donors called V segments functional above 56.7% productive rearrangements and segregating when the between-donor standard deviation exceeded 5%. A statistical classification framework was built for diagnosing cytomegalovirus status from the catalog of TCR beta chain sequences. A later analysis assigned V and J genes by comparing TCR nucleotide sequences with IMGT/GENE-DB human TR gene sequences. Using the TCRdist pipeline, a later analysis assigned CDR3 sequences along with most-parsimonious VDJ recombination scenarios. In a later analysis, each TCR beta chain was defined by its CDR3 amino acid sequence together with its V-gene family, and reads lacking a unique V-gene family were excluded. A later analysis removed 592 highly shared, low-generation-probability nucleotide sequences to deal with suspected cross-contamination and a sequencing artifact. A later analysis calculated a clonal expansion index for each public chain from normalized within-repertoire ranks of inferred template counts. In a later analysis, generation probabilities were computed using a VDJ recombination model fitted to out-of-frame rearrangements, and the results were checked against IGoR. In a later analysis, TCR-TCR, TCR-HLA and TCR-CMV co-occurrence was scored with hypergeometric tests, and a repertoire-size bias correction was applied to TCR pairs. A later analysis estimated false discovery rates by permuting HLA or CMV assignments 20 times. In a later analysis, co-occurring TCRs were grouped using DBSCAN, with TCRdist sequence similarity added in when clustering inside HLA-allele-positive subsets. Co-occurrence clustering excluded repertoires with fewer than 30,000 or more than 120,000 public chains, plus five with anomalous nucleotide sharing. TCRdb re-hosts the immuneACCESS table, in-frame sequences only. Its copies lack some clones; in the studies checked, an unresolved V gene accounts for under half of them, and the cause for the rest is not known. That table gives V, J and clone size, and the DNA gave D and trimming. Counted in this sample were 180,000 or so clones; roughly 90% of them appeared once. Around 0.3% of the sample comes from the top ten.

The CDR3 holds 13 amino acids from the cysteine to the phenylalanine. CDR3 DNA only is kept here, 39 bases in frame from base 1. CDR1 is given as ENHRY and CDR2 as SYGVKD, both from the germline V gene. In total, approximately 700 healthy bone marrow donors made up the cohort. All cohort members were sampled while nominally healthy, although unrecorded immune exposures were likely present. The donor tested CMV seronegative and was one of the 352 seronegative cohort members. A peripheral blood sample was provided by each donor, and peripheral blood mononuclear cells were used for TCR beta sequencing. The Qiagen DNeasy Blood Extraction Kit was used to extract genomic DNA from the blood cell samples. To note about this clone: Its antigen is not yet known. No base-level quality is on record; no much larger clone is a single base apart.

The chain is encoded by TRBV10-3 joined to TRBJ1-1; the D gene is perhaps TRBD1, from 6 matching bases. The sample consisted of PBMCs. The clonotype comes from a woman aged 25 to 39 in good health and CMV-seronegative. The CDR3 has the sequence CGSRGGENTEAFF. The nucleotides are TGTGGATCAAGGGGGGGAGAGAACACTGAAGCTTTCTTT.